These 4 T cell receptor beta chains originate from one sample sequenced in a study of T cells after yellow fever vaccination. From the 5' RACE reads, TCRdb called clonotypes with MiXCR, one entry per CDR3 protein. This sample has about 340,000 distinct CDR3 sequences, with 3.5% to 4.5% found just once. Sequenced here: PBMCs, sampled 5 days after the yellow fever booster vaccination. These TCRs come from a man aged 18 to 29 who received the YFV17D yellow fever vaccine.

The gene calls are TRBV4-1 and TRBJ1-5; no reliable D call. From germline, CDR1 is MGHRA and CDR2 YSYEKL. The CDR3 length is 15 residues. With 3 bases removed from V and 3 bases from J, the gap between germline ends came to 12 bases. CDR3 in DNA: TGCGCCAGCAGCCAGGAAGGACGGAACAATCAGCCCCAGCATTTT. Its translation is CASSQEGRNNQPQHF.

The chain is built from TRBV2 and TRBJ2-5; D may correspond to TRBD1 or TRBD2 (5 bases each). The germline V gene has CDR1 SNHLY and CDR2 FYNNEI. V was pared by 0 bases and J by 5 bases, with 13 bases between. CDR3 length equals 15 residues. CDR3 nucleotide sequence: TGTGCCAGCAGTGAAGCTTGGGACCTGGGTGAGACCCAGTACTTC. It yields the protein CASSEAWDLGETQYF.

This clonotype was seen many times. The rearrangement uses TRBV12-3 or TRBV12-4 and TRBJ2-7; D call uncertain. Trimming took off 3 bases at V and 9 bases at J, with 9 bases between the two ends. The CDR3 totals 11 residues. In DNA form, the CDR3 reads TGTGCCAGCAGTTTTGAATATGGGCAGTACTTC. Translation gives CASSFEYGQYF.

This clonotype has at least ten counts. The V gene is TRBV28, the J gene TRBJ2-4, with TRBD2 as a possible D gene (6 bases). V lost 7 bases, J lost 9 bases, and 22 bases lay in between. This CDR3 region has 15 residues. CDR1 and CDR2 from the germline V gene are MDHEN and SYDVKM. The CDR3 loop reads CASTSIGTGDGIQYF. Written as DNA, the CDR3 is TGTGCCAGCACCTCAATAGGGACGGGGGACGGCATTCAGTACTTC.